This T cell receptor (beta chain) was captured by sequencing in a study of naive and memory T cell subsets. Notes on the study in general: Expression changes during T cell differentiation may affect RNA-based TCR counts.

Alpha and beta libraries were amplified separately from the second PCR onward. CMV status came from CD4+ IFNgamma after overnight CMV lysate stimulation. This clonotype has ten or more counts. Its antigen remains unknown. Both TRBC1 and TRBC2 were covered by a beta constant-region primer of two equimolar oligonucleotides. Ligated cDNA was amplified by four rounds of PCR with nested alpha and beta constant-region primers and SP2. TCRdb independently ran MiXCR on the UMI-ligation and nested PCR reads; one entry per CDR3 protein. The sample holds some 87,000 distinct CDR3 sequences, 5.5% to 8.5% seen once. The CDR3 extends over 13 amino acids. V was trimmed by 0 bases and J by 9 bases, leaving 7 bases between them. Germline CDR1 SGDLS, CDR2 YYNGEE.

This clonotype was obtained from a human donor in good health. The sequenced sample consisted of central memory CD4+ T cells from blood. The rearrangement links TRBV9 to TRBJ1-6, with no clear D. In DNA, the CDR3 is TGTGCCAGCAGCGTAGGTGAGGGTTCACCCCTCCACTTT. It encodes CASSVGEGSPLHF.